This record looks at one T cell receptor (beta chain) sequence and its context. The antigen is undetermined. The data derive from a study of T-cell memory formation after mild COVID-19. Turning to the study itself: The two donors had largely donor-specific TCR clusters.

V lost 1 base to trimming and J lost 2 bases; unmatched junction nucleotides: 2. Germline CDR1 GTSNPN, CDR2 SVGIG (reference sequence). The CDR3 consists of 14 residues. Via MiXCR, TCRdb re-called the 5' RACE reads, giving one row per CDR3 protein. The sample yields about 190,000 distinct CDR3 sequences, more than 9% seen once. Points from the study as a whole: CD4+ clones that contracted lay mainly in CM and EM; CD8+ ones lay in EMRA. CD4+ bias marked clones expanding day 15 to 37, unlike balanced contracting clones.

The V call is TRBV30, the J call TRBJ2-5; TRBD1 matches at 9 bases. Specimen: PBMCs or a T cell subset sorted from them (not recorded which). This receptor was obtained from a man aged 18 to 29 who had mild COVID-19 (a few samples of this study predate the infection). Cell type and time point are not known. CDR3: CAWSDRGPQETQYF. The CDR3, as DNA: TGTGCCTGGAGTGACAGGGGGCCTCAAGAGACCCAGTACTTC.